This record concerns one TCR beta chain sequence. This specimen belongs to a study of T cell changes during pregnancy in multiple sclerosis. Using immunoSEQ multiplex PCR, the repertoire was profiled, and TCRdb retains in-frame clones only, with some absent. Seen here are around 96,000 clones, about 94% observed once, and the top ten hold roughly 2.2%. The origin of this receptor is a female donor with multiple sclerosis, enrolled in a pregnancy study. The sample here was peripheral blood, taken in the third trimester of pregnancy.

Written as DNA, the CDR3 is TGCGCCAGCAGCTTCGGACTAGCGGGAGTCTTGTCCGGGGAGCTGTTTTTT. Protein: CASSFGLAGVLSGELFF. The chain has TRBV4-1 and TRBJ2-2, with 13 bases lining up with TRBD2. V dropped 5 bases and J dropped 6; count of bases not matched to a gene: 9. Germline CDR1 is MGHRA and CDR2 is YSYEKL. The CDR3 sequence is 17 residues long.